This TCR beta chain was documented in a study of early T cells in non-severe SARS-CoV-2 infection. Turning to the study itself: Bulk RNA from unsorted whole blood was sequenced; chains were unpaired.

Individual cDNA molecules carried attached unique molecular identifiers. TCRdb reanalysed the 5' RACE reads using MiXCR and keeps one entry per CDR3 protein. The table has around 57,000 distinct CDR3 sequences, 12% seen once; the top ten hold 4.4%. General observations from the study: Lookups in VDJdb leaned toward anti-spike CD8 responses and missed private and CD4 specificities.

Germline V gives CDR1 MGHDK, CDR2 SYGVNS. This CDR3 is 11 amino acids long. The V end was cut by 3 bases, the J end by 11 bases, with 11 bases between. This clonotype was seen many times. Its antigen is unknown. The specimen was whole blood. The V gene is TRBV25-1, the J gene TRBJ2-7; the D gene could be TRBD1 or TRBD2 (5 bases each). This clonotype was obtained from an adult who was a healthcare worker with PCR-confirmed SARS-CoV-2 infection or an uninfected control (not recorded which). CDR3 residues: CASSEGRKKYF. As DNA, the CDR3 is TGTGCCAGCAGTGAGGGACGGAAGAAGTACTTC.